The 31 T cell receptor beta chains below were found in one sample sequenced in a study of regulatory and conventional T cells in RAG deficiency. The repertoire was sequenced with immunoSEQ multiplex PCR; TCRdb's copy has only in-frame clones and lacks some. The repertoire holds 30,000 to 35,000 clones, with just under 90% as singletons. The data were also submitted as part of a second study, on regulatory T cells. As reported in that work: Amplification used 52 TRBV primers and 13 TRBJ primers.

The sample was CD8+ T cells sorted from blood. The receptors were gathered from a human donor in good health.

The chain combines TRBV5-4 with TRBJ2-2; TRBD2 matches 7 bases. Germline V gene data show CDR1 as SGHNT and CDR2 as YYREEE (reference sequence). This CDR3 contains 17 residues. V gave up 4 bases and J gave up 7 bases; unmatched junction bases: 16. The CDR3 DNA reads TGTGCCAGCAGCCACCTAGTTCGCGGGAGAGGGAGCGGGGAGCTGTTTTTT. This sequence encodes CASSHLVRGRGSGELFF.

This sequence joins TRBV11-2 and TRBJ2-2; no clear D. Germline-derived CDR1 and CDR2 are SGHAT and FQNNGV. The length of the CDR3 is 16 residues. The germline V and J ends were trimmed by 3 bases and 0 bases, with 11 bases remaining between them. This chain's CDR3 is CASSLAYTSNTGELFF. The CDR3, as DNA: TGTGCCAGCAGCTTGGCCTACACCTCGAACACCGGGGAGCTGTTTTTT. Full variable domain (rest looked up from reference TRBV11-2 and TRBJ2-2): EAGVAQSPRYKIIEKRQSVAFWCNPISGHATLYWYQQILGQGPKLLIQFQNNGVVDDSQLPKDRFSAERLKGVDSTLKIQPAKLEDSAVYLCASSLAYTSNTGELFFGEGSRLTVL.

J is TRBJ2-1 and V is TRBV7-6; 7 positions agree with TRBD2. From germline, CDR1 is SGHVS and CDR2 FNYEAQ. The CDR3 loop spans 16 amino acids. With V trimmed by 1 base and J by 5 bases, 8 bases remained unmatched. The CDR3 DNA reads as TGTGCCAGCAGCTTAGATTCCGGGACTACAAACAATGAGCAGTTCTTC. Translation: CASSLDSGTTNNEQFF. Full variable domain (outside the CDR3, taken from reference TRBV7-6 and TRBJ2-1): GAGVSQSPRYKVTKRGQDVALRCDPISGHVSLYWYRQALGQGPEFLTYFNYEAQQDKSGLPNDRFSAERPEGSISTLTIQRTEQRDSAMYRCASSLDSGTTNNEQFFGPGTRLTVL.

The chain joins TRBV5-1 to TRBJ2-2; D might be TRBD1 or TRBD2, each matching 5 bases. The CDR3 is 19 residues long. Germline V gene data show CDR1 as SGHRS and CDR2 as YFSETQ. Deletions cut 0 bases from V and 7 bases from J, with 25 bases between. The CDR3 is CASSLESLPERGFDGELFF. Here the CDR3 DNA reads TGCGCCAGCAGCTTGGAATCCCTTCCCGAGAGGGGCTTCGACGGGGAGCTGTTTTTT.

This chain uses TRBV5-5 with TRBJ2-7; D remains unclear. Germline CDR1 SGHKS, CDR2 YYEKEE (reference sequence). Trimming took off 0 bases at V and 3 bases at J, with 13 bases between the two ends. The CDR3 totals 15 residues. CDR3 in amino acids: CASSLGDLVDYEQYF. In DNA, the CDR3 is TGTGCCAGCAGCTTGGGAGATTTAGTTGACTACGAGCAGTACTTC.

The DNA for the CDR3 is TGTGCCAGCAGTTTCACAGGGAATAGCCAGCCCCAGCATTTT. It yields the protein CASSFTGNSQPQHF. The V gene is TRBV27, the J gene TRBJ1-5; perhaps TRBD1 as D (6 bases). CDR1 and CDR2 (germline): MNHEY, SMNVEV (reference sequence). Trimming took 3 bases from V and 7 from J, leaving 13 bases between them. This CDR3 has 14 residues.

This clone was seen only once. This chain joins TRBV10-2 and TRBJ2-7; D is unclear. The V gene lost 8 bases and the J gene lost 2 bases, with 10 bases spanning the gap. The germline gives CDR1 WSHSY, CDR2 SAAADI. The CDR3 is 12 residues long. CDR3 sequence reads: CASAGLAYEQYF. DNA for the CDR3: TGCGCCAGCGCCGGCCTAGCCTACGAGCAGTACTTC.

This clone appeared a single time. The chain uses TRBV6-6 and TRBJ2-7; no clear D. CDR1 and CDR2 (germline): MNHNY, SVGAGI (reference sequence). The V end was cut by 0 bases, the J end by 1 base, with 7 bases between. CDR3 size: 14 residues. This CDR3 reads CASSYSSDSYEQYF. CDR3 bases: TGTGCCAGCAGTTACTCGTCGGATTCCTACGAGCAGTACTTC.

This chain links TRBV11-3 with TRBJ1-1; 9 bases fit TRBD1. The CDR3 length is 13 residues. CDR1 SGHNT and CDR2 YENEEA come from the germline V gene. V gave up 5 bases and J gave up 10 bases; unmatched junction bases: 8. CDR3 DNA sequence: TGTGCCAGCAGCGGGACAGGGAGTGAGAGAGCTTTCTTT. It is translated as CASSGTGSERAFF.

The chain uses TRBV19 and TRBJ2-7; D possibly uses TRBD1 or TRBD2 (5 bases each). The V end lost 4 bases, the J end lost 0 bases, and 13 bases lay between the germline ends. CDR1 is LNHDA and CDR2 is SQIVND in the germline V gene (reference sequence). The CDR3 has 15 residues. The CDR3 loop reads CASSTRDRSSYEQYF. The CDR3 DNA follows: TGTGCCAGTAGTACCAGGGACCGGAGCTCCTACGAGCAGTACTTC.

The table lists this clone with a count of one. The V gene is TRBV10-1, the J gene TRBJ1-2; D unclear. The length of the CDR3 is 14 residues. The germline gives CDR1 WNHNN, CDR2 SYGVQD (reference sequence). Trimming shortened V by 5 bases and J by 4 bases, and 14 bases separated the two germline ends. CDR3: CASSCGGKTYGYTF. In DNA form, the CDR3 reads TGCGCCAGCAGTTGCGGCGGAAAGACCTATGGCTACACCTTC.

The chain links TRBV9 to TRBJ1-6; D gene ambiguous. There are 14 residues in the CDR3. Germline V lookup: CDR1 SGDLS, CDR2 YYNGEE. V was trimmed by 4 bases and J by 7 bases, leaving 12 bases between them. Here the CDR3 DNA reads TGTGCCAGCAGCCTCGGGAGGAGCAATTCACCCCTCCACTTT. Protein product: CASSLGRSNSPLHF. The complete variable domain, with remaining parts taken from reference TRBV9 and TRBJ1-6, reads DSGVTQTPKHLITATGQRVTLRCSPRSGDLSVYWYQQSLDQGLQFLIQYYNGEERAKGNILERFSAQQFPDLHSELNLSSLELGDSALYFCASSLGRSNSPLHFGNGTRLTVT.

The V and J genes are TRBV4-1 and TRBJ1-2; tentatively, D is TRBD1 (5 bases). Trimming removed 0 bases at V and 4 bases at J, with 15 bases between. Germline CDR1 MGHRA, CDR2 YSYEKL. This CDR3 has 16 amino acids. Here the CDR3 reads CASSQEGGGPSYGYTF. CDR3 bases: TGCGCCAGCAGCCAAGAAGGTGGGGGTCCCTCCTATGGCTACACCTTC.

Here the CDR3 DNA reads TGTGCCAGCAGCAAAGGGGGCGGGGGAAGCACAGATACGCAGTATTTT. Translation gives CASSKGGGGSTDTQYF. This chain joins TRBV11-2 and TRBJ2-3, with D perhaps TRBD1 or TRBD2 (7 bases each). Looked up from germline, CDR1 is SGHAT and CDR2 is FQNNGV. CDR3 size: 16 residues. The V end was cut by 5 bases, the J end by 0 bases, with 15 bases between. Full variable domain (remainder filled in from reference TRBV11-2 and TRBJ2-3): EAGVAQSPRYKIIEKRQSVAFWCNPISGHATLYWYQQILGQGPKLLIQFQNNGVVDDSQLPKDRFSAERLKGVDSTLKIQPAKLEDSAVYLCASSKGGGGSTDTQYFGPGTRLTVL.

The genes are TRBV5-6 and TRBJ1-5; 7 nucleotides align to TRBD1. The germline V gene encodes CDR1 SGHDT and CDR2 YYEEEE. After removal of 4 bases from V and 8 bases from J, the junction contained 9 bases not matched to a gene. The CDR3 sequence is 14 residues long. CDR3 DNA sequence: TGTGCCAGCAGCCCTCGAGGGGGCGGCGAGCCCCAGCATTTT. Translating it yields CASSPRGGGEPQHF.

V and J are TRBV19 and TRBJ1-1; 8 nucleotides match TRBD1. CDR1 and CDR2 from the germline V gene are LNHDA and SQIVND (reference sequence). The V and J ends lost 8 bases and 1 base, in that order; junction bases with no gene match: 0. The CDR3 extends over 12 amino acids. CDR3 bases: TGTGCCAGTGGGACAGGGAACACTGAAGCTTTCTTT. It is translated as CASGTGNTEAFF. The full variable domain, its missing parts supplied by reference TRBV19 and TRBJ1-1, is DGGITQSPKYLFRKEGQNVTLSCEQNLNHDAMYWYRQDPGQGLRLIYYSQIVNDFQKGDIAEGYSVSREKKESFPLTVTSAQKNPTAFYLCASGTGNTEAFFGQGTRLTVV.

This chain links TRBV7-8 with TRBJ2-2, with 10 bases fitting TRBD2. Germline V gene sequence: CDR1 SGHVS, CDR2 FQNEAQ. J was trimmed by 5 bases and V by 3 bases; bases with no gene match: 15. The length of the CDR3 is 19 residues. The chain's CDR3 is CASSLTGLASFRLTGELFF. In DNA, the CDR3 is TGTGCCAGCAGCTTGACGGGACTAGCGTCGTTTAGATTGACCGGGGAGCTGTTTTTT.

The V and J genes are TRBV13 and TRBJ2-7, with D possibly TRBD1 on 5 matching bases. The CDR3 is 13 amino acids. V lost 2 bases to trimming and J lost 3 bases, with 8 bases between them. Germline V lookup: CDR1 PRHDT, CDR2 FYEKMQ (reference sequence). The CDR3 loop is CASSLRGDYEQYF. Here the CDR3 DNA reads TGTGCCAGCAGCTTAAGGGGTGACTACGAGCAGTACTTC.

The chain is built from TRBV28 and TRBJ2-3; TRBD1 aligns across 11 bases. The CDR3 is 16 residues long. The ends lost 5 bases at V and 4 bases at J; junction bases unmatched: 8. Germline V CDR1 and CDR2: MDHEN, SYDVKM. The CDR3: CASSPDRTGGADTQYF. The CDR3 DNA sequence: TGTGCCAGCAGTCCCGACCGGACAGGGGGCGCAGATACGCAGTATTTT.

The sample holds one count of this clone. The chain couples TRBV28 to TRBJ2-5; 13 bases fit TRBD2. CDR3 length: 18 residues. The junction had 9 bases not matched to a gene; V was cut back by 3 bases and J by 2 bases. The V gene's germline CDR1 is MDHEN and CDR2 SYDVKM. The CDR3 DNA reads as TGTGCCAGCAGTTTCCCCTTCGGGACTAGCGGGGAACAAGAGACCCAGTACTTC. Translation gives CASSFPFGTSGEQETQYF.

The chain combines TRBV21-1 with TRBJ2-1; the table's D call of TRBD1 was not tested on the DNA. TRBV21-1 is deemed a pseudogene. The CDR3 contains 14 residues. The CDR3 DNA sequence: TGTGCCAGCAGCAATGGTACAGGGACGGATGAGCAGCTCTTC. Encoded protein: CASSNGTGTDEQLF.

The chain employs TRBV7-9 and TRBJ1-2, with 9 bases fitting TRBD1. V shed 5 bases and J 7 bases; nucleotides not matched to a gene: 2. The CDR3 runs to 12 residues. Germline V gene data show CDR1 as SEHNR and CDR2 as FQNEAQ (reference sequence). The CDR3 DNA sequence: TGTGCCAGCAGCCCGACAGGGGGTGGCTACACCTTC. It codes for CASSPTGGGYTF.

The chain combines TRBV11-2 with TRBJ2-5, with 7 bases identical to TRBD2. The J call may not be correct, given that the DNA end is closer to TRBJ2-7. CDR3 length: 14 residues. Germline values: CDR1 SGHAT, CDR2 FQNNGV. CDR3 DNA: TGTGCCAGCAGCTCCTTAGCGGGTTCCTACGAGCAGTACTTC. Its protein product is CASSSLAGSYEQYF.

This clone is labeled large. The rearrangement links TRBV19 to TRBJ1-5, with D possibly being TRBD1 (6 bases). Per germline, CDR1 LNHDA and CDR2 SQIVND (reference sequence). Trimming removed 7 bases at V and 3 bases at J, with 19 bases between. The CDR3 consists of 16 residues. The CDR3 DNA reads TGTGCCAGTACCGCAGGGGAGGGGGTAGACAATCAGCCCCAGCATTTT. This translates into CASTAGEGVDNQPQHF.

The chain is built from TRBV2 and TRBJ1-5, with TRBD1 as a possible D gene (5 bases). The ends were cut back, 0 bases at V and 5 bases at J, with 17 bases in the middle. Per germline, CDR1 SNHLY and CDR2 FYNNEI. The CDR3 spans 17 residues. CDR3 DNA sequence: TGTGCCAGCAGTGAAGCGTGGCAAGGGGTTCGTGATCAGCCCCAGCATTTT. This codes for CASSEAWQGVRDQPQHF. The variable domain in full, completed from reference TRBV2 and TRBJ1-5, reads EPEVTQTPSHQVTQMGQEVILRCVPISNHLYFYWYRQILGQKVEFLVSFYNNEISEKSEIFDDQFSVERPDGSNFTLKIRSTKLEDSAMYFCASSEAWQGVRDQPQHFGDGTRLSIL.

The V call is TRBV13, the J call TRBJ2-7; TRBD2 matches at 10 bases. From germline, CDR1 is PRHDT and CDR2 FYEKMQ (reference sequence). V dropped 2 bases and J dropped 3; count of bases not matched to a gene: 7. The CDR3 length is 16 residues. CDR3 sequence reads: CASSLIQAGGIYEQYF. Here the CDR3 DNA reads TGTGCCAGCAGCTTAATCCAAGCGGGAGGGATCTACGAGCAGTACTTC.

This clone has only a few counts. The CDR3 here is CASSQGSSGANVLTF. The DNA for the CDR3 is TGTGCCAGCAGCCAGGGAAGCTCTGGGGCCAACGTCCTGACTTTC. The chain joins TRBV7-9 to TRBJ2-6; weak D call: TRBD1 (5 bases). The V end lost 5 bases, the J end lost 0 bases, and 8 bases lay between the germline ends. Germline CDR1 is SEHNR and CDR2 is FQNEAQ (reference sequence). This CDR3 has 15 residues.

Only one count was recorded for this clone. The gene calls are TRBV11-2 and TRBJ1-3, with D maybe TRBD1 (5 bases). Germline CDR1 and CDR2: SGHAT and FQNNGV. Trimming shortened V by 8 bases and J by 0 bases, and 14 bases separated the two germline ends. This CDR3 is 15 amino acids long. The CDR3 region is CASGLLDNSGNTIYF. The CDR3 nucleotides read TGTGCCAGCGGATTGCTGGACAACTCTGGAAACACCATATATTTT.

The V gene is TRBV2, the J gene TRBJ1-1; a weak D match, TRBD1 (6 bases). V lost 7 bases and J 0 bases, leaving 18 bases between the germline ends. CDR1 is SNHLY, CDR2 FYNNEI, per germline. The CDR3 length is 16 residues. CDR3: CASTQTGGLVNTEAFF. Here the CDR3 DNA reads TGTGCCAGCACTCAGACGGGGGGGCTTGTGAACACTGAAGCTTTCTTT. The variable domain in full, with the rest retrieved from reference TRBV2 and TRBJ1-1, is EPEVTQTPSHQVTQMGQEVILRCVPISNHLYFYWYRQILGQKVEFLVSFYNNEISEKSEIFDDQFSVERPDGSNFTLKIRSTKLEDSAMYFCASTQTGGLVNTEAFFGQGTRLTVV.

In DNA, the CDR3 is TGTGCCAGCAGCTTAGGGACAGGGACCTACAATGAGCAGTTCTTC. This gives the protein CASSLGTGTYNEQFF. The chain joins TRBV7-9 to TRBJ2-1, with 8 bases identical to TRBD1. CDR1 is SEHNR, CDR2 FQNEAQ, per germline (reference sequence). With V trimmed by 1 base and J by 2 bases, 1 base remained unmatched. CDR3 length: 15 residues. Using reference TRBV7-9 and TRBJ2-1 for the parts outside the CDR3, the full variable domain is DTGVSQNPRHKITKRGQNVTFRCDPISEHNRLYWYRQTLGQGPEFLTYFQNEAQLEKSRLLSDRFSAERPKGSFSTLEIQRTEQGDSAMYLCASSLGTGTYNEQFFGPGTRLTVL.

The chain employs TRBV7-9 and TRBJ1-1; 9 bases fit TRBD1. The CDR3 spans 14 residues. Per the germline V gene, CDR1 is SEHNR and CDR2 is FQNEAQ (reference sequence). Germline trimming cut 4 bases from V and 2 bases from J; bases unmatched to any gene: 2. CDR3 coding DNA: TGTGCCAGCAGCTCGGGACAGGGTAACACTGAAGCTTTCTTT. Translated: CASSSGQGNTEAFF.